The present T cell receptor (beta chain) was sequenced within a study of cytomegalovirus exposure and HLA in healthy donors. Study at large: Samples from HLA-typed donors yielded about 80 million unique TCRs in an early data release. Notes on the study in general: Reportedly, a later analysis found an Asian-associated ancestry cluster had fewer N-insertions than the roughly 700-donor mean. When a later analysis compared HLA-associated TCR beta chains with equally common others, the HLA-associated chains turned out to be more clonally expanded and to have lower generation probabilities. Most TCR sequences showed up rarely, but some public TCRs showed up in many donors.

This clone was picked up a small number of times. Its antigen is currently unknown. Primers included in the PCR were 60 Vbeta and 13 Jbeta primers. Here immunoSEQ multiplex PCR was the method, and the copy in TCRdb shows in-frame clones only, minus some. Of roughly 150,000 clones in the sample, approximately 85% were seen once. CDR1 is MNHEY, CDR2 SVGAGI, per germline. The CDR3 consists of 15 residues. J gave up 1 base and V 5 bases, and 8 bases lay outside the gene matches. The chain uses TRBV6-5 and TRBJ2-7; 7 bases agree with TRBD2. The sequence was obtained from a girl aged 2-9 years in good health and CMV-seropositive. The material sequenced was PBMCs. The CDR3 loop is CASSPLGGRSYEQYF. The CDR3 nucleotides read TGTGCCAGCAGTCCCTTGGGCGGGAGATCCTACGAGCAGTACTTC.